The rows below give T cell receptor beta chains drawn from one sample of a study of T cells in Graves' hyperthyroidism and ophthalmopathy. TCRdb processed the multiplex PCR reads anew with MiXCR; each CDR3 protein has one entry. The table records hundreds of thousands of distinct CDR3 sequences, roughly 45% of them present only once. Sequenced sample: peripheral blood or thyroid tissue (not recorded which). These TCRs come from an adult man with Graves' disease, either hyperthyroidism or ophthalmopathy (not recorded which). CDR3s include the opening cysteine and the closing phenylalanine or tryptophan. Each record gives: D gene, J gene, V gene, clone size, CDR3 protein, CDR3 DNA. A D gene is named only where the DNA matches it firmly. Rows may omit the clone size; those that give it use once, few, many or a size class.

d_call: TRBD1; j_call: TRBJ1-1; v_call: TRBV14; clone_size: many; cdr3_aa: CASSYGTGSTEAFF; cdr3_nt: TGTGCCAGCAGCTATGGGACAGGGAGTACTGAAGCTTTCTTT
d_call: TRBD1; j_call: TRBJ1-1; v_call: TRBV6-1; clone_size: NA; cdr3_aa: CASSPRTGRAFF; cdr3_nt: TGTGCCAGCAGCCCTCGGACAGGACGTGCTTTCTTT
d_call: NA; j_call: TRBJ1-6; v_call: TRBV6-6; clone_size: few; cdr3_aa: CASSDDPGRLNSPLHF; cdr3_nt: TGTGCCAGCAGTGACGATCCGGGACGTCTGAATTCACCCCTCCACTTT
d_call: NA; j_call: TRBJ1-1; v_call: TRBV7-8; clone_size: NA; cdr3_aa: CASSTHRDGRNTEAFF; cdr3_nt: TGTGCCAGCAGCACACACCGGGACGGGAGAAACACTGAAGCTTTCTTT
d_call: NA; j_call: TRBJ1-1; v_call: TRBV20-1; clone_size: NA; cdr3_aa: CSARASNAEAFF; cdr3_nt: TGCAGTGCAAGGGCCTCCAACGCTGAAGCTTTCTTT
d_call: NA; j_call: TRBJ2-2; v_call: TRBV19; clone_size: few; cdr3_aa: CASSVQAPGTGELFF; cdr3_nt: TGTGCCAGTAGTGTACAGGCCCCCGGCACCGGGGAGCTGTTTTTT
d_call: TRBD1; j_call: TRBJ1-2; v_call: TRBV29-1; clone_size: NA; cdr3_aa: CSVSRDRGLGYTF; cdr3_nt: TGCAGCGTCTCCCGGGACAGGGGGCTTGGCTACACCTTC
d_call: TRBD1; j_call: TRBJ2-7; v_call: TRBV29-1; clone_size: NA; cdr3_aa: CSLVGQGVTEQYF; cdr3_nt: TGCAGCTTGGTGGGACAGGGAGTAACCGAGCAGTACTTC
d_call: NA; j_call: TRBJ1-4; v_call: TRBV29-1; clone_size: many; cdr3_aa: CSVEVGGTNEKLFF; cdr3_nt: TGCAGCGTTGAGGTGGGCGGAACTAATGAAAAACTGTTTTTT
d_call: TRBD2; j_call: TRBJ2-3; v_call: TRBV29-1; clone_size: once; cdr3_aa: CSVNRTSGAGSTDTQYF; cdr3_nt: TGCAGCGTCAACAGGACTAGCGGAGCCGGTAGCACAGATACGCAGTATTTT
d_call: NA; j_call: TRBJ2-7; v_call: TRBV7-6; clone_size: NA; cdr3_aa: CASSTGGQDYEQYF; cdr3_nt: TGTGCCAGCTCGACGGGGGGACAGGACTACGAGCAGTACTTC
d_call: TRBD1; j_call: TRBJ1-5; v_call: TRBV20-1; clone_size: many; cdr3_aa: CSARQGNQPQHF; cdr3_nt: TGCAGTGCAAGACAGGGTAATCAGCCCCAGCATTTT
d_call: NA; j_call: TRBJ1-6; v_call: TRBV15; clone_size: NA; cdr3_aa: CATSATAPNSPLHF; cdr3_nt: TGTGCCACCAGCGCGACAGCGCCGAATTCACCCCTCCACTTT
d_call: NA; j_call: TRBJ2-7; v_call: TRBV7-9; clone_size: NA; cdr3_aa: CASSLKGSDYEQYF; cdr3_nt: TGTGCCAGCAGCTTGAAAGGGAGCGACTACGAGCAGTACTTC